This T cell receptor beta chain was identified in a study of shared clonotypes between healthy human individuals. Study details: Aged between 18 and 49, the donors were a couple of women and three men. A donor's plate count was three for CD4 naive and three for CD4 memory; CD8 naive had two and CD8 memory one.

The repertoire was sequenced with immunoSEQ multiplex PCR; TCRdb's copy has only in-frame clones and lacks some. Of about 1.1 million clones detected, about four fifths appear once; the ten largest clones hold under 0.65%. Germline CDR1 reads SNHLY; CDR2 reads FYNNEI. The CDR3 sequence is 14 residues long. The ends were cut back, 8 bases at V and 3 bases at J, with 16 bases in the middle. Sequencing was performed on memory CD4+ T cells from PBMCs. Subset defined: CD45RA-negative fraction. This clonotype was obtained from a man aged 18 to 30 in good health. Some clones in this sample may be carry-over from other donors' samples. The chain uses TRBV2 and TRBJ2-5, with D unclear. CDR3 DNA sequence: TGTGCCAGCTCCAGTTGGTCGGACGAAGAGACCCAGTACTTC. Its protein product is CASSSWSDEETQYF.